The clone carrying this TCR beta chain was seen a single time. This record belongs to a study of blood T cell repertoires in COVID-19. Study-level information: Italy, Spain and the United States were the sources of the convalescent and acute COVID-19 samples.

Assay used: immunoSEQ multiplex PCR; TCRdb lists only in-frame clones, some missing. Of about 240,000 clones in the sample, roughly 80% were seen once. The length of the CDR3 is 14 residues. Trimming removed 6 bases from V and 4 bases from J; junction bases left unmatched: 4. Germline CDR1 and CDR2: MDHEN and SYDVKM. Sequenced sample: peripheral blood. The receptor was derived from a woman aged 60 to 75 with active or convalescent COVID-19. The chain combines TRBV28 with TRBJ2-7, with 12 nucleotides matching TRBD1. In DNA form, the CDR3 reads TGTGCCAGCAGCGGGACAGGGGGCGCGTACGAGCAGTACGTC. It yields the protein CASSGTGGAYEQYV.